The 27 T cell receptor beta chains below were found in one sample sequenced in a study of Ad26.COV2.S vaccination and SARS-CoV-2 variants. Assay used: immunoSEQ multiplex PCR; TCRdb lists only in-frame clones, some missing. The sample has 300,000 to 350,000 clones, 88% seen once. Described treatment: roughly 20 received Ad26.COV2.S at low or high dose, single or two shots; about five received placebo; per-sample allocation not given. Repertoires come from day 63 after the first vaccine or placebo injection. The specimen comprised peripheral blood, sampled in a trial of Ad26.COV2.S vaccine versus placebo. All receptors derive from a person between 18 and 60 years old who received the Ad26.COV2.S COVID-19 vaccine or a placebo.

This chain joins TRBV13 and TRBJ2-3; no clear D gene. This CDR3 contains 14 residues. Per germline, CDR1 PRHDT and CDR2 FYEKMQ (reference sequence). Trimming took off 5 bases at V and 1 base at J, with 10 bases between the two ends. Written as DNA, the CDR3 is TGTGCCAGCAGCCAAGAGGAGCGCACAGATACGCAGTATTTT. The encoded protein is CASSQEERTDTQYF.

The chain recombines TRBV11-2 with TRBJ2-5, with a tentative D call TRBD2 (6 bases). The germline gives CDR1 SGHAT, CDR2 FQNNGV. The V end lost 5 bases, the J end lost 1 base, and 17 bases lay between the germline ends. The CDR3 is 16 amino acids. The CDR3 reads CASSAQGGGFQETQYF. As DNA, the CDR3 is TGTGCCAGCAGCGCGCAAGGTGGGGGGTTCCAAGAGACCCAGTACTTC.

DNA for the CDR3: TGTGCCAGCATTGCAGGGATTAGCACAGATACGCAGTATTTT. Translated, it gives CASIAGISTDTQYF. The rearrangement joins TRBV7-2 to TRBJ2-3; D is possibly TRBD1 (5 bases). The CDR3 sequence is 14 residues long. The V end lost 7 bases, the J end lost 0 bases, and 11 bases lay between the germline ends. Looked up from germline, CDR1 is SGHTA and CDR2 is FQGNSA.

The chain is built from TRBV3-1 (or the pseudogene TRBV3-2) and TRBJ1-1; D not certain. The CDR3 loop spans 14 amino acids. The germline gives CDR1 LGHDT, CDR2 YNNKEL (reference sequence). The ends were cut back, 4 bases at V and 2 bases at J, with 11 bases in the middle. In nucleotides, the CDR3 is TGTGCCAGCAGCCCAAAACTCCCCAACACTGAAGCTTTCTTT. Its protein is CASSPKLPNTEAFF.

The rearrangement uses TRBV7-3 and TRBJ2-5; D not resolved. Germline loops: CDR1 SGHTA, CDR2 FQGTGA. The CDR3 is made up of 16 amino acids. The ends were cut back, 5 bases at V and 4 bases at J, with 20 bases in the middle. The DNA of the CDR3 is TGTGCCAGCAGCCCAAATTACCACGGGTCTGGAGAGACCCAGTACTTC. Protein sequence: CASSPNYHGSGETQYF.

The V call is TRBV15, the J call TRBJ2-1; 8 nucleotides match TRBD2. The CDR3 spans 21 residues. V lost 0 bases to trimming and J lost 0 bases; unmatched junction nucleotides: 16. In germline, CDR1 is LNHNV, CDR2 YYDKDF (reference sequence). CDR3 protein: CATSRDLMVSAGGISYNEQFF. The CDR3 DNA is TGTGCCACCAGCAGAGATTTAATGGTTTCGGCGGGGGGTATCTCCTACAATGAGCAGTTCTTC.

This clone has a single count. The CDR3 DNA reads as TGTGCCAGCAGCCCGCGCAATATTGATACGCAGTATTTT. This sequence encodes CASSPRNIDTQYF. The chain recombines TRBV7-2 with TRBJ2-3; D not certain. CDR1 SGHTA and CDR2 FQGNSA come from the germline V gene. The CDR3 extends over 13 amino acids. V lost 5 bases and J 6 bases, leaving 12 bases between the germline ends.

The rearrangement uses TRBV19 and TRBJ1-6; 10 bases are a match to TRBD1. The V and J ends lost 6 bases and 8 bases, in that order; junction bases with no gene match: 7. This CDR3 is built from 15 residues. The germline V gene has CDR1 LNHDA and CDR2 SQIVND (reference sequence). The CDR3 region is CASRTGQGVDSPLHF. CDR3 in DNA: TGTGCCAGTAGGACAGGACAGGGGGTGGATTCACCCCTCCACTTT.

This chain connects TRBV6-5 to TRBJ2-2, with 8 bases that match TRBD1. The V gene's germline CDR1 is MNHEY and CDR2 SVGAGI. J lost 4 bases, V lost 8 bases, and 9 bases had no gene match. The CDR3 runs 15 residues. Written as DNA, the CDR3 is TGTGCCAGCTCACCCGACAGGGGAAGCACCGGGGAGCTGTTTTTT. This gives the protein CASSPDRGSTGELFF.

The gene calls are TRBV19 and TRBJ1-3; 7 nucleotides agree with TRBD1. In germline, CDR1 is LNHDA, CDR2 SQIVND (reference sequence). The junction had 6 bases not matched to a gene; V was cut back by 6 bases and J by 1 base. The CDR3 runs to 15 residues. Here the CDR3 reads CASSLQGRSGNTIYF. In nucleotides, the CDR3 is TGTGCCAGTAGCTTACAGGGGAGATCTGGAAACACCATATATTTT.

The chain joins TRBV6-6 to TRBJ2-7, with 8 bases identical to TRBD1. The germline V gene encodes CDR1 MNHNY and CDR2 SVGAGI (reference sequence). Trimming at V came to 6 bases and at J to 0 bases, leaving 10 bases not matched to a gene. This CDR3 has 16 amino acids. This chain's CDR3 is CASRQRPGGLSYEQYF. The CDR3 DNA reads TGTGCCAGCAGACAGAGGCCAGGGGGCCTCTCCTACGAGCAGTACTTC.

This chain links TRBV30 with TRBJ2-3; D gene uncertain. CDR1 and CDR2 from the germline V gene are GTSNPN and SVGIG (reference sequence). The V and J ends lost 1 base and 7 bases respectively, with 9 bases between them. The CDR3 totals 12 residues. The CDR3 loop is CAWSEREHTQYF. The CDR3 region has the DNA TGTGCCTGGAGTGAACGCGAACATACGCAGTATTTT. The entire variable domain, with the rest obtained from reference TRBV30 and TRBJ2-3, is as follows: SQTIHQWPATLVQPVGSPLSLECTVEGTSNPNLYWYRQAAGRGLQLLFYSVGIGQISSEVPQNLSASRPQDRQFILSSKKLLLSDSGFYLCAWSEREHTQYFGPGTRLTVL.

The rearrangement links TRBV7-9 to TRBJ2-2; D might be TRBD1 (6 bases). CDR1 is SEHNR, CDR2 FQNEAQ, per germline (reference sequence). There are 15 residues in the CDR3. Between the trimmed V and J ends, which lost 0 bases and 5 bases, there was a span of 10 bases. The CDR3 DNA reads TGTGCCAGCAGCTTAGCGGGGGCATGGACCGGGGAGCTGTTTTTT. Encoded protein: CASSLAGAWTGELFF.

The chain has TRBV7-3 and TRBJ2-1, with TRBD1 matching 10 bases. V gave up 2 bases and J gave up 9 bases; unmatched junction bases: 7. The CDR3 sequence is 15 residues long. CDR1 is SGHTA, CDR2 FQGTGA, per germline. DNA of the CDR3: TGTGCCAGCAGCTTATTCGGACAGGGGGGCGGTGAGCAGTTCTTC. This codes for CASSLFGQGGGEQFF.

This chain links TRBV5-1 with TRBJ1-3; 7 bases line up with TRBD1. The CDR3 extends over 14 amino acids. Germline CDR1 is SGHRS and CDR2 is YFSETQ. Trimming removed 3 bases from V and 5 bases from J; junction bases left unmatched: 5. CDR3 loop: CASSYEQGRNTIYF. DNA of the CDR3: TGCGCCAGCAGCTATGAACAGGGGAGAAACACCATATATTTT.

The chain links TRBV5-4 to TRBJ2-3; tentative D call: TRBD2 (5 bases). The germline V and J ends were trimmed by 0 bases and 3 bases, with 11 bases remaining between them. Germline-derived CDR1 and CDR2 are SGHNT and YYREEE (reference sequence). The CDR3 consists of 15 residues. In nucleotides, the CDR3 is TGTGCCAGCAGCTTGGCCGGGAAGGCAACAGATACGCAGTATTTT. Translation gives CASSLAGKATDTQYF.

This clone was detected once. The V gene is TRBV9, the J gene TRBJ2-3; D remains unclear. V was shortened by 0 bases and J by 3 bases, with 2 bases between the two germline ends. The germline CDR1 and CDR2 sequences are SGDLS and YYNGEE. There are 12 residues in the CDR3. CDR3 loop: CASSVETDTQYF. CDR3 sequence (DNA): TGTGCCAGCAGCGTAGAGACAGATACGCAGTATTTT.

For the CDR3, the DNA is TGCGCCAGCAGCCAAGAAATAAGCGTAGCCGGGGAGCTGTTTTTT. This gives the protein CASSQEISVAGELFF. The chain employs TRBV4-3 and TRBJ2-2; D gene ambiguous. Between the trimmed V and J ends, which lost 0 bases and 6 bases, there was a span of 11 bases. Germline lookup yields CDR1 LGHNA and CDR2 YSLEER. The CDR3 is 15 residues long.

The chain has TRBV27 and TRBJ1-1; possible D gene TRBD1, 6 bases. The CDR3 loop spans 16 amino acids. The germline gives CDR1 MNHEY, CDR2 SMNVEV (reference sequence). Trimming took off 6 bases at V and 4 bases at J, with 21 bases between the two ends. CDR3 sequence reads: CASSPGGLMLSTEAFF. The DNA of the CDR3 is TGTGCCAGCAGCCCGGGGGGCCTGATGCTGAGCACTGAAGCTTTCTTT.

The chain recombines TRBV18 with TRBJ2-7, with D possibly being TRBD1 (5 bases). V was clipped by 2 bases and J by 2 bases, with 22 bases between them. This CDR3 comprises 18 residues. The V gene's germline CDR1 is KGHSH and CDR2 LQKENI. CDR3 amino acids: CASSPTSLFRQGTYEQYF. The CDR3 DNA reads as TGTGCCAGCTCACCAACATCCCTATTCAGGCAGGGAACCTACGAGCAGTACTTC.

The chain carries TRBV27 and TRBJ2-3; TRBD1 aligns across 7 bases. Looked up from germline, CDR1 is MNHEY and CDR2 is SMNVEV (reference sequence). J lost 0 bases, V lost 0 bases, and 6 bases had no gene match. CDR3 length: 17 residues. This CDR3 reads CASSLSPGTVSTDTQYF. As DNA, the CDR3 is TGTGCCAGCAGTTTATCGCCCGGGACAGTGAGCACAGATACGCAGTATTTT.

The chain combines TRBV5-4 with TRBJ2-1; possible D gene TRBD2, 6 bases. Trimming pared 0 bases from V and 4 bases from J, leaving 8 bases between. The CDR3 length is 14 residues. Germline CDR1 and CDR2: SGHNT and YYREEE (reference sequence). CDR3 sequence (DNA): TGTGCCAGCAGCTTGGCTCGGGAGTACAATGAGCAGTTCTTC. Protein sequence: CASSLAREYNEQFF.

The genes are TRBV10-3 and TRBJ2-5; tentative D call: TRBD2 (6 bases). The CDR3 sequence is 14 residues long. CDR1 and CDR2 from the germline V gene are ENHRY and SYGVKD. Trimming pared 4 bases from V and 2 bases from J, leaving 11 bases between. The chain's CDR3 is CAISASGRQETQYF. For the CDR3, the DNA is TGTGCCATCAGTGCGTCCGGGAGACAAGAGACCCAGTACTTC.

The chain carries TRBV6-6 and TRBJ1-6; 7 positions agree with TRBD1. From germline, CDR1 is MNHNY and CDR2 SVGAGI (reference sequence). V shed 6 bases, J shed 14 bases, and the junction held 16 bases outside the gene matches. The CDR3 is 15 amino acids. CDR3 bases: TGTGCCAGCAGCTCCGGGACAGCTCGAATTCAAACCCTCCACTTT. It encodes CASSSGTARIQTLHF.

The chain combines TRBV13 with TRBJ2-2; tentative D call: TRBD2 (5 bases). V dropped 5 bases and J dropped 1 base, with 11 bases sitting between them. Germline CDR1 is PRHDT and CDR2 is FYEKMQ (reference sequence). The CDR3 is made up of 15 amino acids. This CDR3 is CASSPFGENTGELFF. The CDR3 DNA reads TGTGCCAGCAGCCCTTTCGGGGAGAACACCGGGGAGCTGTTTTTT.

This clone was detected once. The chain combines TRBV5-6 with TRBJ1-4; D not resolved. The CDR3 runs to 13 residues. Germline assignment: CDR1 SGHDT and CDR2 YYEEEE. The V end lost 3 bases, the J end lost 5 bases, and 8 bases lay between the germline ends. CDR3 DNA: TGTGCCAGCAGCTCACGGCTAAATGAAAAACTGTTTTTT. Residues: CASSSRLNEKLFF.

V and J are TRBV6-2 or TRBV6-3 and TRBJ2-7; 9 nucleotides align to TRBD1. V shed 5 bases and J 2 bases; nucleotides not matched to a gene: 1. The CDR3 extends over 13 amino acids. The germline V gene encodes CDR1 MNHEY and CDR2 SVGEGT. CDR3 nucleotides: TGTGCCAGCAGTCGGACAGGGGCCTACGAGCAGTACTTC. This gives the protein CASSRTGAYEQYF.